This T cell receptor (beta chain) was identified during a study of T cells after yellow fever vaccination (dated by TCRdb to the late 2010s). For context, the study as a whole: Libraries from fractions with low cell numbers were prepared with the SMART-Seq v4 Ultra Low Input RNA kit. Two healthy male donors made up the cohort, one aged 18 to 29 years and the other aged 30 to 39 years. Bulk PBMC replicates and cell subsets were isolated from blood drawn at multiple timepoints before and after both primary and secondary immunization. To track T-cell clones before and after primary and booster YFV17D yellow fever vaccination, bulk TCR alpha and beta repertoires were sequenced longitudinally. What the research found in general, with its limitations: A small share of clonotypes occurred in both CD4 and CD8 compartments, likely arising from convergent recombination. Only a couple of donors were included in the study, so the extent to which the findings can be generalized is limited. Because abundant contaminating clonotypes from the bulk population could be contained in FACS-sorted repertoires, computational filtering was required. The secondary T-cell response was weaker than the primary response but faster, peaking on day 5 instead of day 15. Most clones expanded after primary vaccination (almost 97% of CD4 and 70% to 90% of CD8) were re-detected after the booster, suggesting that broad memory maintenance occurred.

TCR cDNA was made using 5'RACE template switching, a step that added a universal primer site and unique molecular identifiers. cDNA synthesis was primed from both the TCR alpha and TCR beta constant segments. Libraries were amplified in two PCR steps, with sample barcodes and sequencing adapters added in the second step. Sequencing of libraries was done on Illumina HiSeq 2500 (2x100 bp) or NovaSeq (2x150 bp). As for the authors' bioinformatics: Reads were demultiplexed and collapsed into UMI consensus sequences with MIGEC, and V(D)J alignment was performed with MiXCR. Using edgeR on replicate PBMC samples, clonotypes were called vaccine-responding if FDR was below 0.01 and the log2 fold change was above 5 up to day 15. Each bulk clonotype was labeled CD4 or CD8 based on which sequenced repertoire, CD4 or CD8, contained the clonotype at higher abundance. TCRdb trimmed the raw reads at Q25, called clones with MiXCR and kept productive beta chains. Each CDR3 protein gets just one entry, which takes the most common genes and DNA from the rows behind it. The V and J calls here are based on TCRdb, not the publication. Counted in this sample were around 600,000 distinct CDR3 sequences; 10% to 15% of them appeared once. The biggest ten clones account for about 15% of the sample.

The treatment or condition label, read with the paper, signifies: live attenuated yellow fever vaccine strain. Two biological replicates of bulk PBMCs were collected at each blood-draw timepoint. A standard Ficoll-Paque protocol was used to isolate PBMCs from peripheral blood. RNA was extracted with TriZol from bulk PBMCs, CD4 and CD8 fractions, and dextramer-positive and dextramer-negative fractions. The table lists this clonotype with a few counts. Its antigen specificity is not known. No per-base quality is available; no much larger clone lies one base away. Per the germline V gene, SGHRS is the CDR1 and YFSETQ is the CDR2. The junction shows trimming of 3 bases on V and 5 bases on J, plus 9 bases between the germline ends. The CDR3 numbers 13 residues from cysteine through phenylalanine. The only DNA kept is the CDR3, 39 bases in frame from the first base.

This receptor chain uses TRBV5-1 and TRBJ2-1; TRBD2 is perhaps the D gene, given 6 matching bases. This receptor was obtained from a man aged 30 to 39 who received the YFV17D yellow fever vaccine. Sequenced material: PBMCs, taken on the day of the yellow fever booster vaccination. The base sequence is TGCGCCAGCAGCTGGACTATACACAATGAGCAGTTCTTC. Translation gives CASSWTIHNEQFF.